Listed here are 17 T cell receptor beta chains from one sample, sequenced in a study of T cells in localized non-small cell lung cancer. Assay used: immunoSEQ multiplex PCR; TCRdb lists only in-frame clones, some missing. The table shows 35,000 to 40,000 clones, with around nine tenths occurring only once. The specimen comprised peripheral blood, sampled before any cancer treatment. The receptors were sampled from an older female donor with stage I lung adenocarcinoma.

The chain joins TRBV28 to TRBJ1-6, with D perhaps matching TRBD1 (6 bases). Trimming removed 6 bases from V and 7 bases from J, with 13 bases in between. This CDR3 region has 14 residues. CDR1 MDHEN and CDR2 SYDVKM come from the germline V gene. CDR3 nucleotide sequence: TGTGCCAGCAGGGAGGGACATCCAAATTCACCCCTCCACTTT. Translated: CASREGHPNSPLHF. The whole variable domain, remainder taken from reference TRBV28 and TRBJ1-6, is DVKVTQSSRYLVKRTGEKVFLECVQDMDHENMFWYRQDPGLGLRLIYFSYDVKMKEKGDIPEGYSVSREKKERFSLILESASTNQTSMYLCASREGHPNSPLHFGNGTRLTVT.

The chain carries TRBV7-2 and TRBJ1-1, with TRBD1 matching 8 bases. Germline assignment: CDR1 SGHTA and CDR2 FQGNSA. Trimming at V came to 4 bases and at J to 1 base, leaving 8 bases not matched to a gene. This CDR3 is built from 16 residues. CDR3 nucleotide sequence: TGTGCCAGCAGCTCCGCTCCCGGACAGGGGAACACTGAAGCTTTCTTT. Residues: CASSSAPGQGNTEAFF. Together with reference TRBV7-2 and TRBJ1-1, the CDR3 gives the full variable domain: GAGVSQSPSNKVTEKGKDVELRCDPISGHTALYWYRQSLGQGLEFLIYFQGNSAPDKSGLPSDRFSAERTGGSVSTLTIQRTQQEDSAVYLCASSSAPGQGNTEAFFGQGTRLTVV.

V and J are TRBV29-1 and TRBJ2-1, with 9 bases that match TRBD2. The CDR3 sequence is 13 residues long. CDR1 SQVTM and CDR2 ANQGSEA come from the germline V gene. V trimming: 6 bases; J trimming: 9 bases; junction bases outside the gene matches: 9. The CDR3 nucleotides are TGCAGCGTGATCGGCGGGGGGGGAGGTGAGCAGTTCTTC. Protein sequence: CSVIGGGGGEQFF.

The chain uses TRBV6-1 and TRBJ2-7; TRBD1 aligns across 7 bases. Germline CDR1 MNHNS, CDR2 SASEGT. CDR3 length: 13 amino acids. V trimming: 8 bases; J trimming: 6 bases; junction bases outside the gene matches: 10. As DNA, the CDR3 is TGTGCCAGCCTCGACAGGGTGAGGGGCGAGCAGTACTTC. Translating it yields CASLDRVRGEQYF.

The gene calls are TRBV6-5 and TRBJ1-3; 9 bases agree with TRBD1. V lost 4 bases, J lost 0 bases, and 4 bases stayed unmatched. This CDR3 is built from 16 residues. The germline CDR1 and CDR2 sequences are MNHEY and SVGAGI. The CDR3 here is CASSSLGQGSGNTIYF. The CDR3, as DNA: TGTGCCAGCAGTTCCCTGGGACAGGGCTCTGGAAACACCATATATTTT.

The V call is TRBV5-6, the J call TRBJ1-3; possible D gene TRBD1, 5 bases. Germline CDR1 reads SGHDT; CDR2 reads YYEEEE. Trimming removed 0 bases at V and 7 bases at J, with 14 bases between. The CDR3 loop spans 15 amino acids. For the CDR3, the DNA is TGTGCCAGCAGCTTGGCCGCAGGGTGGGGGAACACCATATATTTT. It codes for CASSLAAGWGNTIYF.

This clone occurred once. V and J are TRBV28 and TRBJ1-3, with TRBD1 as a possible D gene (6 bases). The CDR3 consists of 14 residues. V was cut by 5 bases and J by 3 bases, with 11 bases left in between. CDR1 is MDHEN and CDR2 is SYDVKM in the germline V gene. CDR3 bases: TGTGCCAGCAGTCGTCCAGGGGTTGGAAACACCATATATTTT. Protein: CASSRPGVGNTIYF.

The genes are TRBV18 and TRBJ2-7; a possible D gene is TRBD1 (5 bases). Trimming took off 4 bases at V and 4 bases at J, with 17 bases between the two ends. The germline gives CDR1 KGHSH, CDR2 LQKENI. The CDR3 has 15 amino acids. CDR3 residues: CASSHFASTGYEQYV. The CDR3 DNA sequence: TGTGCCAGCTCACACTTTGCGAGCACAGGATACGAGCAGTACGTC.

The chain uses TRBV7-3 and TRBJ1-1; D ambiguous. Germline V gene lookup returns CDR1 SGHTA and CDR2 FQGTGA. The CDR3 is made up of 13 amino acids. The V and J ends lost 3 bases and 7 bases respectively, with 12 bases between them. DNA for the CDR3: TGTGCCAGCAGCTTTCGAAGAGACGGTGAAGCTTTCTTT. This translates into CASSFRRDGEAFF. Full variable domain (outside the CDR3, taken from reference TRBV7-3 and TRBJ1-1): GAGVSQTPSNKVTEKGKYVELRCDPISGHTALYWYRQSLGQGPEFLIYFQGTGAADDSGLPNDRFFAVRPEGSVSTLKIQRTERGDSAVYLCASSFRRDGEAFFGQGTRLTVV.

The chain uses TRBV5-6 and TRBJ1-2; perhaps TRBD1 as D (5 bases). The length of the CDR3 is 14 residues. Germline V gives CDR1 SGHDT, CDR2 YYEEEE. Between the trimmed V and J ends, which lost 0 bases and 4 bases, there was a span of 10 bases. DNA for the CDR3: TGTGCCAGCAGCTTGGGGTCAGGGCCCTATGGCTACACCTTC. Its protein product is CASSLGSGPYGYTF.

The gene calls are TRBV11-3 and TRBJ2-3; tentative D call: TRBD1 (5 bases). The germline V gene has CDR1 SGHNT and CDR2 YENEEA. The length of the CDR3 is 14 residues. The ends were cut back, 4 bases at V and 1 base at J, with 9 bases in the middle. The CDR3 coding sequence is TGTGCCAGCAGCTCCACAGGAGGCACAGATACGCAGTATTTT. Encoded protein: CASSSTGGTDTQYF. Together with reference TRBV11-3 and TRBJ2-3, the CDR3 gives the full variable domain: EAGVVQSPRYKIIEKKQPVAFWCNPISGHNTLYWYLQNLGQGPELLIRYENEEAVDDSQLPKDRFSAERLKGVDSTLKIQPAELGDSAVYLCASSSTGGTDTQYFGPGTRLTVL.

The genes are TRBV6-1 and TRBJ1-1, with D possibly matching TRBD1 (5 bases). The CDR3 totals 13 residues. Trimming left V 0 bases short and J 7 bases short, with 9 bases between. Germline CDR1 is MNHNS and CDR2 is SASEGT. CDR3 DNA sequence: TGTGCCAGCAGTGAAGCAGGGGTCTATGAAGCTTTCTTT. Amino acids: CASSEAGVYEAFF.

This chain links TRBV7-8 with TRBJ2-5; weak D call: TRBD1 (5 bases). There are 14 residues in the CDR3. The V end lost 5 bases, the J end lost 5 bases, and 15 bases lay between the germline ends. Germline CDR1 SGHVS, CDR2 FQNEAQ. This CDR3 is CASSPLRGAETQYF. The CDR3 DNA follows: TGTGCCAGCAGCCCCCTAAGGGGCGCGGAGACCCAGTACTTC.

J is TRBJ1-3 and V is TRBV5-1, with a tentative D call TRBD1 (6 bases). This CDR3 comprises 15 residues. Trimming took off 0 bases at V and 2 bases at J, with 9 bases between the two ends. CDR1 SGHRS and CDR2 YFSETQ come from the germline V gene. CDR3 in amino acids: CASSLETGTGNTIYF. The CDR3 nucleotides are TGCGCCAGCAGCTTGGAGACAGGAACTGGAAACACCATATATTTT. Full variable domain (remainder filled in from reference TRBV5-1 and TRBJ1-3): KAGVTQTPRYLIKTRGQQVTLSCSPISGHRSVSWYQQTPGQGLQFLFEYFSETQRNKGNFPGRFSGRQFSNSRSEMNVSTLELGDSALYLCASSLETGTGNTIYFGEGSWLTVV.

The rearrangement joins TRBV5-4 to TRBJ2-7; no clear D gene. The CDR3 has 13 amino acids. V lost 1 base and J 6 bases, leaving 11 bases between the germline ends. CDR1 is SGHNT, CDR2 YYREEE, per germline (reference sequence). The chain's CDR3 is CASSLMLVGEQYF. In DNA form, the CDR3 reads TGTGCCAGCAGCTTGATGCTAGTCGGCGAGCAGTACTTC.

This chain joins TRBV5-6 and TRBJ2-1; 8 bases map to TRBD2. The CDR3 is 13 residues long. The V gene end was trimmed by 2 bases and the J gene end by 10 bases; junction bases not matched to a gene: 5. Germline CDR1 SGHDT, CDR2 YYEEEE. This CDR3 reads CASSFRPGGEQFF. DNA of the CDR3: TGTGCCAGCAGCTTCCGCCCGGGGGGGGAGCAGTTCTTC.

V gene TRBV2 combines with J gene TRBJ2-2; either TRBD1 or TRBD2 may fit D (5 bases each). Trimming pared 9 bases from V and 2 bases from J, leaving 13 bases between. Germline CDR1 is SNHLY and CDR2 is FYNNEI. This CDR3 comprises 14 residues. The CDR3 loop reads CASSYRTNTGELFF. CDR3 nucleotide sequence: TGTGCCAGTTCATACAGGACTAACACCGGGGAGCTGTTTTTT.